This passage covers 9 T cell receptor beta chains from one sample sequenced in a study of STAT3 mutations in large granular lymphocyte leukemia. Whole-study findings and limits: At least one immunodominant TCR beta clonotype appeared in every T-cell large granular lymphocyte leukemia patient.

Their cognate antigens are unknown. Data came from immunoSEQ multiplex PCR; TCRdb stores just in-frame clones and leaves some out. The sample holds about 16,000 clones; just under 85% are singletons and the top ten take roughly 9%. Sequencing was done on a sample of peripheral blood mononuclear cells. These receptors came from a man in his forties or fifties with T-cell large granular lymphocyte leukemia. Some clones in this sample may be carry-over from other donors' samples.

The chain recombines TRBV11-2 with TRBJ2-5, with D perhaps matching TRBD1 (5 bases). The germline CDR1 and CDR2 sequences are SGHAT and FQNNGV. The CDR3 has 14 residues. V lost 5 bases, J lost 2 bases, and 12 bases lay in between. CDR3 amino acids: CASSAGAAQETQYF. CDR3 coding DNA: TGTGCCAGCAGCGCTGGGGCTGCACAAGAGACCCAGTACTTC. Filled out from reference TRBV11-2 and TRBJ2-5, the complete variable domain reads EAGVAQSPRYKIIEKRQSVAFWCNPISGHATLYWYQQILGQGPKLLIQFQNNGVVDDSQLPKDRFSAERLKGVDSTLKIQPAKLEDSAVYLCASSAGAAQETQYFGPGTRLLVL.

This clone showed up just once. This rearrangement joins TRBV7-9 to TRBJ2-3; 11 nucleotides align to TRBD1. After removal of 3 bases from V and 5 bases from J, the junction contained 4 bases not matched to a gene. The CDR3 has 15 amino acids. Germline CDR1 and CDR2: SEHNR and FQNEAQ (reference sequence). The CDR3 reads CASSLAGTGGDTQYF. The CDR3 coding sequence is TGTGCCAGCAGCTTGGCCGGGACAGGGGGAGATACGCAGTATTTT. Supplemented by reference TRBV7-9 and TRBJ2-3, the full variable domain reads DTGVSQNPRHKITKRGQNVTFRCDPISEHNRLYWYRQTLGQGPEFLTYFQNEAQLEKSRLLSDRFSAERPKGSFSTLEIQRTEQGDSAMYLCASSLAGTGGDTQYFGPGTRLTVL.

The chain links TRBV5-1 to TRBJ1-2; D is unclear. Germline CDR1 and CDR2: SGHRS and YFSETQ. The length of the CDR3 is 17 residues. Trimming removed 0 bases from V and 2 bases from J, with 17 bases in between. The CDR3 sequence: CASSLEVRTRSNYGYTF. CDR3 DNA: TGCGCCAGCAGCTTGGAAGTCAGGACTCGATCCAACTATGGCTACACCTTC.

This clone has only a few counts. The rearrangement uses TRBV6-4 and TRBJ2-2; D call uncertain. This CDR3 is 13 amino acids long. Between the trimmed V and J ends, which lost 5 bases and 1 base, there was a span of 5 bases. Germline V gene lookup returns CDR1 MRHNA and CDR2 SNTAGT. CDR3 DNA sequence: TGTGCCAGCAGTATAGGGAACACCGGGGAGCTGTTTTTT. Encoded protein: CASSIGNTGELFF.

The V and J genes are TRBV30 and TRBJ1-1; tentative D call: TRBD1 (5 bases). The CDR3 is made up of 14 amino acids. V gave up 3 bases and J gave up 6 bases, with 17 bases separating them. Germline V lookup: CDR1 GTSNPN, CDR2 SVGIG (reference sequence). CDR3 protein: CAWRRDARRAEAFF. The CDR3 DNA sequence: TGTGCCTGGAGACGGGACGCCAGAAGGGCTGAAGCTTTCTTT.

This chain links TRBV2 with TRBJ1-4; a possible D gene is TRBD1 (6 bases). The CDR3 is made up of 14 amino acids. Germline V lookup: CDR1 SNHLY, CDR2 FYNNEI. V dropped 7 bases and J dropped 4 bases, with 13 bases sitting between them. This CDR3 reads CASNFGGVNEKLFF. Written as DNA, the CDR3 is TGTGCCAGCAATTTCGGGGGCGTTAATGAAAAACTGTTTTTT. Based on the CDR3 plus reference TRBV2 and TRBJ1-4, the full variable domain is EPEVTQTPSHQVTQMGQEVILRCVPISNHLYFYWYRQILGQKVEFLVSFYNNEISEKSEIFDDQFSVERPDGSNFTLKIRSTKLEDSAMYFCASNFGGVNEKLFFGSGTQLSVL.

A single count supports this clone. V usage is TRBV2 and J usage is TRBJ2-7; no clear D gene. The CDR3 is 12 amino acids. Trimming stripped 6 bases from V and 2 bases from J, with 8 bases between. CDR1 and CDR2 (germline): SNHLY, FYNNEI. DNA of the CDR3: TGTGCCAGCAGGGACGCCACCTACGAGCAGTACTTC. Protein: CASRDATYEQYF.

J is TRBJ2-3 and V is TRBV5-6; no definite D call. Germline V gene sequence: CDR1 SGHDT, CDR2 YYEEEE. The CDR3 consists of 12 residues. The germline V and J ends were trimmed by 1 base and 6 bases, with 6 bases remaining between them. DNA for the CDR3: TGTGCCAGCAGCTTGTCTGTGGATACGCAGTATTTT. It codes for CASSLSVDTQYF.

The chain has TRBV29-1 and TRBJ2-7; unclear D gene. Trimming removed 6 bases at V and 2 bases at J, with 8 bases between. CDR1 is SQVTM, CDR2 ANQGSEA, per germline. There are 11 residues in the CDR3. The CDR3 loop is CSVLEPYEQYF. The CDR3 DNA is TGCAGCGTGCTCGAGCCCTACGAGCAGTACTTC.